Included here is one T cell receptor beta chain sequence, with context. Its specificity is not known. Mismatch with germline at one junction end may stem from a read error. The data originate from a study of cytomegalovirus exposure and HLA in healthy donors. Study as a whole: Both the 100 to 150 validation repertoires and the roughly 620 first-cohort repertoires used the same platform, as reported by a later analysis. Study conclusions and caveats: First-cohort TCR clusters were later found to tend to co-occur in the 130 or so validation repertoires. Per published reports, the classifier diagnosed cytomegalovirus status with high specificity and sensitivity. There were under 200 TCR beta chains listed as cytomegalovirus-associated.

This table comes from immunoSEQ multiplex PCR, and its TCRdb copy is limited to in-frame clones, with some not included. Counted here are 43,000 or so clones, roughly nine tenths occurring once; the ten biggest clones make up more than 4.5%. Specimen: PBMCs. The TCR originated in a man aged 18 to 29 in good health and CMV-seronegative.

For the CDR3, the DNA is TGCGCCAGCAGTACCAGGGGCTCCAACGAGCAGTACTTC. Its translation is CASSTRGSNEQYF. J is TRBJ2-7 and V is TRBV5-1; the D gene is possibly TRBD1 (6 bases). Germline V gene lookup returns CDR1 SGHRS and CDR2 YFSETQ. This CDR3 is built from 13 residues.